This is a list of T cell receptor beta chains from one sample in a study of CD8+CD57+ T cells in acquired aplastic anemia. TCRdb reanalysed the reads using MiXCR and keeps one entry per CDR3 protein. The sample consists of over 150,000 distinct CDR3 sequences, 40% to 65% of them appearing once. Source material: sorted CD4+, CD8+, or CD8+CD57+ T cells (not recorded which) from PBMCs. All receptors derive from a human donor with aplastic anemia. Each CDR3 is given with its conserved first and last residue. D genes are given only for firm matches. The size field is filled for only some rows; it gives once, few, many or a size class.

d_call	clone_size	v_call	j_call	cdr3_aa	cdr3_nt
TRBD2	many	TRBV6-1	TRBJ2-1	CASSVSGGGYNEQFF	TGTGCCAGCAGTGTTAGCGGGGGGGGGTACAATGAGCAGTTCTTC
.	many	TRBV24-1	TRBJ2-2	CATSDFSGTGELFF	TGTGCCACCAGTGATTTTTCGGGAACCGGGGAGCTGTTTTTT
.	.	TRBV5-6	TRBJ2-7	CASRLAAGFSYELYF	TGTGCCAGCAGATTGGCCGCAGGGTTCTCCTACGAGCTGTACTTC
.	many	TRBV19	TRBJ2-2	CASSRPGEDTGELFF	TGTGCCAGTAGTAGACCAGGGGAGGACACCGGGGAGCTGTTTTTT
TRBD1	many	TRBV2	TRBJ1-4	CASIVNRGHEKLFF	TGTGCCAGCATCGTGAACAGGGGGCACGAAAAACTGTTTTTT
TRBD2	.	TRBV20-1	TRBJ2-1	CSARVSGTSGGDGNEWQFF	TGCAGTGCTAGAGTGAGCGGGACTAGCGGGGGAGACGGCAATGAGTGGCAGTTCTTC
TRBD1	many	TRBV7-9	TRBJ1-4	CASSFPPGQDEKLFF	TGTGCCAGCAGCTTTCCCCCGGGACAGGATGAAAAACTGTTTTTT
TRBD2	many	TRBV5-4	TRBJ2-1	CASWASGIDYNEQFF	TGTGCCAGCTGGGCTAGCGGTATTGATTACAATGAGCAGTTCTTC
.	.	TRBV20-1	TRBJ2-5	CSASLNGETQYF	TGCAGTGCTAGCCTGAATGGAGAGACCCAGTACTTC
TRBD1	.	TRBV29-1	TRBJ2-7	CSVVETGGSGQYF	TGCAGCGTTGTGGAGACAGGGGGCTCTGGGCAGTACTTC
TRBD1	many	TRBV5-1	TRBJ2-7	CASSERQGNYEQYF	TGCGCCAGCAGCGAGAGACAGGGGAACTACGAGCAGTACTTC
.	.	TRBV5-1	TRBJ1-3	CASSLASPSGNTIYF	TGCGCCAGCAGCTTGGCCTCCCCCTCTGGAAACACCATATATTTT
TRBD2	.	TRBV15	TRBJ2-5	CATSRDRTSGEQEAQYF	TGTGCCACCAGCAGAGATCGGACTAGCGGGGAACAAGAGGCCCAGTACTTC
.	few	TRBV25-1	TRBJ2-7	CAIEQGVKQYF	TGTGCCATAGAACAGGGTGTGAAGCAGTACTTC
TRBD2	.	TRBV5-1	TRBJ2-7	CASAKTSGTYEQYF	TGCGCCAGTGCAAAGACTAGCGGGACATACGAGCAGTACTTC
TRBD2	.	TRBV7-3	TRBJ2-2	CASSPSGGDANTGELFF	TGTGCCAGCAGCCCAAGCGGGGGGGACGCGAACACCGGGGAGCTGTTTTTT
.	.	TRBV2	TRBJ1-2	CAIFLCANYGYTF	TGTGCTATATTCTTATGTGCTAACTATGGCTACACCTTC
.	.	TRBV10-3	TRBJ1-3	CATTTQDSGNTIYF	TGTGCCACAACCACTCAGGACAGTGGAAACACCATATATTTT
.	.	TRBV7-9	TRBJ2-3	CASSFQGSTDTQYF	TGTGCCAGCAGCTTCCAGGGGAGCACAGATACGCAGTATTTT
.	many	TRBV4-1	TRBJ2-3	CASSPLGVSTDTQYF	TGCGCCAGCAGCCCCCTTGGGGTAAGCACAGATACGCAGTATTTT
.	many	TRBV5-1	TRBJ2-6	CASSLVLGTSSGANVLTF	TGCGCCAGCAGCTTGGTATTGGGGACCAGCTCTGGGGCCAACGTCCTGACTTTC
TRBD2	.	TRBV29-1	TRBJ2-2	CSVRAGGVTGELFF	TGCAGCGTCCGAGCGGGGGGCGTGACCGGGGAGCTGTTTTTT
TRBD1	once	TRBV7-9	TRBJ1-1	CASSAQTGGTEAFF	TGTGCCAGCAGCGCGCAGACAGGGGGCACTGAAGCTTTCTTT
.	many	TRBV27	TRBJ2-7	CASTGGDRPMYEQYF	TGTGCCAGCACTGGGGGCGACCGACCGATGTACGAGCAGTACTTC
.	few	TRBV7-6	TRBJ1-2	CASSLSEDYGYTF	TGTGCCAGCAGCTTATCTGAGGACTATGGCTACACCTTC
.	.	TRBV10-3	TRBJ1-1	CAIEAGGEGAFF	TGTGCCATCGAGGCGGGAGGAGAGGGAGCTTTCTTT
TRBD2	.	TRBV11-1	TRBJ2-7	CASSLAGASGGYEQYF	TGTGCCAGCAGCTTAGCTGGGGCTAGCGGGGGTTACGAGCAGTACTTC
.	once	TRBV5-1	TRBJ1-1	CASSFDAAEAFF	TGCGCCAGCAGCTTCGACGCAGCTGAAGCTTTCTTT
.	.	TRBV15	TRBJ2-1	CATSRTREDNEQFF	TGTGCCACCAGCAGAACCAGGGAGGACAATGAGCAGTTCTTC
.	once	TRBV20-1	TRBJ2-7	CSASSYGQGYEQYF	TGCAGTGCCAGCAGTTACGGGCAGGGCTACGAGCAGTACTTC
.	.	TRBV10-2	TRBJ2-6	CASSGNAGSGANVLTF	TGCGCCAGCAGTGGGAATGCAGGCTCTGGGGCCAACGTCCTGACTTTC
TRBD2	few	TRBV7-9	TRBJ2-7	CASSPYSGSIYEQYF	TGTGCCAGCAGCCCGTATAGCGGGAGCATCTACGAGCAGTACTTC
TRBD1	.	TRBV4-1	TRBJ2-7	CASSQRNRDRFPYEQYF	TGCGCCAGCAGCCAACGAAACCGGGACAGGTTCCCCTACGAGCAGTACTTC
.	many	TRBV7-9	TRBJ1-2	CASSPPGPNYGYTF	TGTGCCAGCAGCCCACCCGGGCCGAACTATGGCTACACCTTC
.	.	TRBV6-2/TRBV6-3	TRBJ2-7	CASSYPAGGYEQYF	TGTGCCAGCAGTTATCCGGCCGGGGGCTACGAGCAGTACTTC
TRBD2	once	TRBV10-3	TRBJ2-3	CAIRTSGNDTQYF	TGTGCCATCAGGACTAGCGGGAACGATACGCAGTATTTT
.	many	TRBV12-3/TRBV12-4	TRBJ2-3	CASSLRLSPTDTQYF	TGTGCCAGCAGTTTAAGGTTGTCGCCCACAGATACGCAGTATTTT
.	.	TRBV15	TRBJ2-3	CATSPTRMGTDTQYF	TGTGCCACCAGCCCCACCCGGATGGGCACAGATACGCAGTATTTT
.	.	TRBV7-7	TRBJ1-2	CASSKQGSHGYTF	TGTGCCAGCAGCAAACAGGGATCCCATGGCTACACCTTC
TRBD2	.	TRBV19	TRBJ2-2	CASIGTSGGRNTGELFF	TGTGCCAGTATTGGGACTAGCGGGGGCCGGAACACCGGGGAGCTGTTTTTT
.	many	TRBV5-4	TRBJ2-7	CASSLAGDSRVRGPYEQYF	TGTGCCAGCAGCTTGGCTGGGGACTCTAGGGTACGGGGCCCCTACGAGCAGTACTTC
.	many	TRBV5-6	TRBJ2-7	CASSLGQLSYEQYF	TGTGCCAGCAGCTTGGGACAGCTCTCCTACGAGCAGTACTTC
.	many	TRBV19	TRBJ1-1	CASSIVPGRNTEAFF	TGTGCCAGTAGTATAGTACCGGGCAGGAACACTGAAGCTTTCTTT
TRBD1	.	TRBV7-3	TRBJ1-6	CASSRDRESPLHF	TGTGCCAGCAGCCGGGACAGGGAGTCACCCCTCCACTTT
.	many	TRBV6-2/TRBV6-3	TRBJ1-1	CASSRYGPLNTEAFF	TGTGCCAGCAGCCGCTACGGGCCACTGAACACTGAAGCTTTCTTT
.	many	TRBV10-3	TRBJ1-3	CAIKTAPGNTIYF	TGTGCCATCAAAACAGCACCTGGAAACACCATATATTTT
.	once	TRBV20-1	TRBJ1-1	CSARRGQYLNTEAFF	TGCAGTGCTAGACGCGGACAGTACTTGAACACTGAAGCTTTCTTT
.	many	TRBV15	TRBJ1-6	CATSRGTTGDSPLHF	TGTGCCACCAGCAGAGGGACCACGGGAGATTCACCCCTCCACTTT
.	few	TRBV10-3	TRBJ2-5	CATWTSTGGETQYF	TGTGCCACTTGGACGTCCACCGGGGGAGAGACCCAGTACTTC
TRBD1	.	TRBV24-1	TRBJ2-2	CATSGQGARSGELFF	TGTGCCACCAGTGGACAGGGGGCGCGGAGCGGGGAGCTGTTTTTT
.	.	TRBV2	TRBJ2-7	CASSANRGPEQYF	TGTGCCAGCAGTGCTAACCGGGGCCCGGAGCAGTACTTC
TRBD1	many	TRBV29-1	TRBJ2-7	CSVEEGDSYEQYF	TGCAGCGTTGAAGAAGGGGACAGCTACGAGCAGTACTTC
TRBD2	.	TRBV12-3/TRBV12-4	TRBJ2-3	CASSIGTNGGARFDTQYF	TGTGCCAGCAGTATCGGGACTAACGGGGGGGCGAGGTTCGATACGCAGTATTTT